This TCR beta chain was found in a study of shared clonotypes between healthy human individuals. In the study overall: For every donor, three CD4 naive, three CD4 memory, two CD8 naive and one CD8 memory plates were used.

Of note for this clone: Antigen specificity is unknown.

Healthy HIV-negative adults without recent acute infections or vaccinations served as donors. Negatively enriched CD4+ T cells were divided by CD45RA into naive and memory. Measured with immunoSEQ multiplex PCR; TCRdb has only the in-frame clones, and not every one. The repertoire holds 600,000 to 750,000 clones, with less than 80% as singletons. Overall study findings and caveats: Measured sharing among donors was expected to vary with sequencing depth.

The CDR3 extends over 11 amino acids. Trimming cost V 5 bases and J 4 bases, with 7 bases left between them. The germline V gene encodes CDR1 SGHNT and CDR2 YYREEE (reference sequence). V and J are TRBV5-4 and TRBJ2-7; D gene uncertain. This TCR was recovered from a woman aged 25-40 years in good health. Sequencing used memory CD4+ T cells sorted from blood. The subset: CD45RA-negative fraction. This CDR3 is CASRSEYEQYF. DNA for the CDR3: TGTGCCAGCAGGTCAGAGTACGAGCAGTACTTC.